This T cell receptor beta chain was identified during a study of immune characterization of retroperitoneal liposarcoma. One entry per CDR3 protein, called by TCRdb with MiXCR from the PCR reads. The sample records about 19,000 distinct CDR3 sequences, around two fifths being singletons. Germline V gene data show CDR1 as MNHNS and CDR2 as SASEGT. The CDR3 is made up of 14 amino acids. The sequence derives from a male donor with retroperitoneal liposarcoma. This chain uses TRBV6-1 with TRBJ2-1; D gene unclear. The J call may be in error: the DNA end matches TRBJ2-7 better. Sequenced sample: blood. In DNA form, the CDR3 reads TGTGCCAGCAGGTCTCTTGACACGTACAATAAGCAGTACTTC. Translation: CASRSLDTYNKQYF.